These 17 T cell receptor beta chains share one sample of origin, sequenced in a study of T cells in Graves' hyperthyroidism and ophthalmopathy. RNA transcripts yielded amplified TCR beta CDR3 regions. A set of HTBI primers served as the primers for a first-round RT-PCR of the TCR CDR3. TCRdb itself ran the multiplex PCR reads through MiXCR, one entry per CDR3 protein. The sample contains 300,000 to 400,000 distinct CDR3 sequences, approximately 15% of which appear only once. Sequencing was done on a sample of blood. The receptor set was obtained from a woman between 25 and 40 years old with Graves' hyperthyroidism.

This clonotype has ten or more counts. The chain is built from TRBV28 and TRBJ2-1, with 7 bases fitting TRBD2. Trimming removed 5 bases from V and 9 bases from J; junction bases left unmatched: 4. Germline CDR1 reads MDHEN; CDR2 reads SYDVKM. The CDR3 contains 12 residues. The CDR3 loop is CASSPPGGEQFF. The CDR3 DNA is TGTGCCAGCAGTCCCCCGGGGGGTGAGCAGTTCTTC.

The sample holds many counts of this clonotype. DNA of the CDR3: TGTGCCAGCAGCTTCAGCGGGAGCCCACGGGGGGAGCAGTACTTC. It yields the protein CASSFSGSPRGEQYF. The V and J genes are TRBV11-2 and TRBJ2-7; 8 bases are shared with TRBD2. Germline values: CDR1 SGHAT, CDR2 FQNNGV. V gave up 3 bases and J gave up 7 bases; unmatched junction bases: 11. This CDR3 has 15 residues. The complete variable domain, with remaining parts taken from reference TRBV11-2 and TRBJ2-7, reads EAGVAQSPRYKIIEKRQSVAFWCNPISGHATLYWYQQILGQGPKLLIQFQNNGVVDDSQLPKDRFSAERLKGVDSTLKIQPAKLEDSAVYLCASSFSGSPRGEQYFGPGTRLTVT.

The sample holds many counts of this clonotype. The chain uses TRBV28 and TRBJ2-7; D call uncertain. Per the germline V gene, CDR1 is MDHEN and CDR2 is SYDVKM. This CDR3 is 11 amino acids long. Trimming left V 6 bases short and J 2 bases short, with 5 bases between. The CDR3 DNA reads TGTGCCAGCAGGGGCACCTACGAGCAGTACTTC. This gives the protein CASRGTYEQYF.

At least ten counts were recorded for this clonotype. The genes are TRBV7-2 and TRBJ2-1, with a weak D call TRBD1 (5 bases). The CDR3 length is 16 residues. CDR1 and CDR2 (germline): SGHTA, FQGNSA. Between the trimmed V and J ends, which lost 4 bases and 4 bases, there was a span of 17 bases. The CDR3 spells CASSSNTGWRYNEQFF. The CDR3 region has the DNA TGTGCCAGCAGCTCGAACACAGGTTGGCGGTACAATGAGCAGTTCTTC.

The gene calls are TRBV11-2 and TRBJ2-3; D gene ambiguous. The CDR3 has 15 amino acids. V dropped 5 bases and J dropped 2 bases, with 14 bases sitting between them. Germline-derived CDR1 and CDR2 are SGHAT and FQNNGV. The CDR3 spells CASSVVSRSTDTQYF. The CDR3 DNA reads TGTGCCAGCAGCGTAGTCAGCCGCTCCACAGATACGCAGTATTTT. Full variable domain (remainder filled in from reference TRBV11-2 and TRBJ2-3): EAGVAQSPRYKIIEKRQSVAFWCNPISGHATLYWYQQILGQGPKLLIQFQNNGVVDDSQLPKDRFSAERLKGVDSTLKIQPAKLEDSAVYLCASSVVSRSTDTQYFGPGTRLTVL.

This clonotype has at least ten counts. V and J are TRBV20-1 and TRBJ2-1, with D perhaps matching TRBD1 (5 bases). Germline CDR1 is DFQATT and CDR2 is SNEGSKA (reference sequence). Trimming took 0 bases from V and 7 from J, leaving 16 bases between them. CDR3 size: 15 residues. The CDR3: CSARDPWGARNEQFF. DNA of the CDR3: TGCAGTGCTAGAGATCCATGGGGCGCAAGGAATGAGCAGTTCTTC.

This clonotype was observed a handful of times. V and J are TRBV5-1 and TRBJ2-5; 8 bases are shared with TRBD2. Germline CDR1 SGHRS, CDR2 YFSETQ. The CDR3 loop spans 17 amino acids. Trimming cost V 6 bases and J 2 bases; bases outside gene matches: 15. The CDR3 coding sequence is TGCGCCAGCACCGCGGGGGGCAGGCACACAGATCAAGAGACCCAGTACTTC. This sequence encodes CASTAGGRHTDQETQYF.

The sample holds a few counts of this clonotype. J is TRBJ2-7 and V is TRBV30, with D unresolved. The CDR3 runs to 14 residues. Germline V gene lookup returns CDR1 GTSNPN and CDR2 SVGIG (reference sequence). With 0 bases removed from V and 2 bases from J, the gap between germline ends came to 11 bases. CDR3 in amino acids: CAWSVGLMPYEQYF. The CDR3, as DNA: TGTGCCTGGAGTGTGGGTTTAATGCCCTACGAGCAGTACTTC. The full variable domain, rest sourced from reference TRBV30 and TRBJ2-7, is SQTIHQWPATLVQPVGSPLSLECTVEGTSNPNLYWYRQAAGRGLQLLFYSVGIGQISSEVPQNLSASRPQDRQFILSSKKLLLSDSGFYLCAWSVGLMPYEQYFGPGTRLTVT.

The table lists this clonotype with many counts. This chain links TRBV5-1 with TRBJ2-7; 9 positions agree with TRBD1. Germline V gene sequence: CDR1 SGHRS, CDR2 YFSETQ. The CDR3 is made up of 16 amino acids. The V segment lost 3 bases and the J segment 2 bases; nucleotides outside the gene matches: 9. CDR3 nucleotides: TGCGCCAGCAGCTACTTCTTGACAGGGGGACCCTACGAGCAGTACTTC. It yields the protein CASSYFLTGGPYEQYF. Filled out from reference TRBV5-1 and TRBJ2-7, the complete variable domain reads KAGVTQTPRYLIKTRGQQVTLSCSPISGHRSVSWYQQTPGQGLQFLFEYFSETQRNKGNFPGRFSGRQFSNSRSEMNVSTLELGDSALYLCASSYFLTGGPYEQYFGPGTRLTVT.

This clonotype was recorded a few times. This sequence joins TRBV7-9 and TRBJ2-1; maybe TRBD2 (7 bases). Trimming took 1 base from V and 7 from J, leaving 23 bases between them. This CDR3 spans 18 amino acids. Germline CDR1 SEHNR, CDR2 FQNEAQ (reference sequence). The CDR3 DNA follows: TGTGCCAGCAGCTTAGGGGCCGTGTTGGAGGGGGGGAGAAATGAGCAGTTCTTC. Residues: CASSLGAVLEGGRNEQFF.

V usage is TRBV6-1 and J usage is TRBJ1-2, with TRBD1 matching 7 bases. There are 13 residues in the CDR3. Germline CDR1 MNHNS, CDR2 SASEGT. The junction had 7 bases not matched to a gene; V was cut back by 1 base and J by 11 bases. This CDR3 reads CASSEGDRERYTF. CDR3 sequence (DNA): TGTGCCAGCAGTGAAGGAGACAGGGAGAGGTACACCTTC.

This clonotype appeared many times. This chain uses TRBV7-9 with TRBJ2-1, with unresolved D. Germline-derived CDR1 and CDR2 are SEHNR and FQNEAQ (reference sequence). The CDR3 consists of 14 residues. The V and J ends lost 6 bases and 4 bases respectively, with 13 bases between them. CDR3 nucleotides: TGTGCCAGCAGTCCTAAGGGCCCTTACAATGAGCAGTTCTTC. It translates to CASSPKGPYNEQFF.

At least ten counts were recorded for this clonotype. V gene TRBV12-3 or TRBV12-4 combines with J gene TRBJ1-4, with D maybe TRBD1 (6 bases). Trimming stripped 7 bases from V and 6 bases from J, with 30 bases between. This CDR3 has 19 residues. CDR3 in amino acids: CASTFGQGLLGGWDEKLFF. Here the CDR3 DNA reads TGTGCCAGCACCTTCGGGCAGGGGCTACTTGGTGGATGGGATGAAAAACTGTTTTTT.

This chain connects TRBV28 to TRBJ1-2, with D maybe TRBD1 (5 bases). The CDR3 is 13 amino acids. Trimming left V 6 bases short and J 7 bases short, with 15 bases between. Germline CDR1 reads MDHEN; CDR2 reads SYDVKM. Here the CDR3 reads CASRKQDAGGYTF. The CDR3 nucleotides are TGTGCCAGCAGGAAACAGGACGCTGGTGGCTACACCTTC.

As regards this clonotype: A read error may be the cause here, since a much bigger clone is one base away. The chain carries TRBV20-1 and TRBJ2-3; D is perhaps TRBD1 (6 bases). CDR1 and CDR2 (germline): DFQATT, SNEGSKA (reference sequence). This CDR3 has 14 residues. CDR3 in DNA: TGCAGTGCTAGAGACGGACAGTTCACAGATACGCAGGATTTT. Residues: CSARDGQFTDTQDF.

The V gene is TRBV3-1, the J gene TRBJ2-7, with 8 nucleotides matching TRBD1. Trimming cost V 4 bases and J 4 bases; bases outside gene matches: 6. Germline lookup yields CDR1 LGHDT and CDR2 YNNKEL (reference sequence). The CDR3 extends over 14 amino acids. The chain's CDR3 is CASSPGTGDYEQYF. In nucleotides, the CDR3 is TGTGCCAGCAGCCCCGGGACAGGAGATTACGAGCAGTACTTC.

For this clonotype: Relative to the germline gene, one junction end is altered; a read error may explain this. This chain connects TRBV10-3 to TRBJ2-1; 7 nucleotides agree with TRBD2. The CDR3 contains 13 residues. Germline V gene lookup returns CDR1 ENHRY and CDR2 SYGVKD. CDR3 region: CAVTEAGNNEQSF. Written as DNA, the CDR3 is TGTGCCGTAACCGAAGCGGGAAACAATGAGCAGTCCTTC.